This TCR beta chain emerged from a study of OX40 agonist ivuxolimab in advanced cancers. Study overall: A male proportion of 82.7% was recorded, with mean age approximately 57 years and range about 20 to 79.

TCRdb's table, derived via immunoSEQ multiplex PCR, lists solely in-frame clones and lacks some. Of some 97,000 clones in the sample, around 90% are singletons; the top ten hold more than 0.15%. The CDR3 extends over 13 amino acids. The V and J ends lost 7 bases and 1 base respectively, with 10 bases between them. The V gene's germline CDR1 is ENHRY and CDR2 SYGVKD. The source is an adult with an advanced solid tumor such as melanoma, head and neck, liver or kidney cancer. This chain connects TRBV10-3 to TRBJ1-1; no reliable D call. Material: CD4+ or CD8+ T cells sorted from blood, obtained in a trial of the OX40 agonist ivuxolimab. The CDR3 DNA reads as TGTGCCATCAAGGGTACCGGGAACACTGAAGCTTTCTTT. This codes for CAIKGTGNTEAFF.